One and the same sample provided the 3 T cell receptor beta chains below, sequenced in a study of graft-versus-host responses after intestinal transplantation. These receptors have no identified antigens. TCRdb's table, derived via immunoSEQ multiplex PCR, lists solely in-frame clones and lacks some. The sample has about 70,000 clones; over 85% are singletons. Sample: unstimulated CD8+ T cells sorted from spleen or lymph node cells, taken before intestinal transplant. Every receptor here comes from a human donor who received an intestinal transplant.

The chain joins TRBV28 to TRBJ2-3; D unresolved. The CDR3 is 14 amino acids. Trimming took off 5 bases at V and 6 bases at J, with 15 bases between the two ends. Germline CDR1 and CDR2: MDHEN and SYDVKM. CDR3: CASSLSRIGDTQYF. In nucleotides, the CDR3 is TGTGCCAGCAGTCTCTCGCGTATAGGGGATACGCAGTATTTT.

This sequence joins TRBV10-3 and TRBJ1-6, with D uncertain. Per germline, CDR1 ENHRY and CDR2 SYGVKD. V shed 3 bases and J shed 13 bases, with 13 bases lying between them. The CDR3 is 13 amino acids. The CDR3 protein is CAISDGFLGPLHF. CDR3 DNA sequence: TGTGCCATCAGTGACGGCTTTTTAGGGCCCCTCCACTTT.

The chain combines TRBV6-1 with TRBJ1-1, with 8 bases that match TRBD1. V lost 11 bases, J lost 5 bases, and 10 bases stayed unmatched. The CDR3 sequence is 13 residues long. Germline-derived CDR1 and CDR2 are MNHNS and SASEGT. The CDR3 DNA reads as TGTGCCGCACGGACAGGGAGAGGGACTGAAGCTTTCTTT. It codes for CAARTGRGTEAFF.